Following are 18 T cell receptor beta chains from one sample sequenced in a study of T-cell reconstitution after alpha-beta-depleted transplantation in children. Using unique molecular identifiers, the investigators prepared the TCRbeta library. TCRdb reprocessed the PCR reads with MiXCR, giving one entry per CDR3 protein. The sample includes hundreds of thousands of distinct CDR3 sequences, about a tenth of them seen just once. Sequences were derived from PBMCs, sampled before TCRalphabeta/CD19-depleted stem cell transplant. The receptors here all came from a child less than two years old with acute myeloid leukemia, due to receive a stem cell transplant.

With regard to this clonotype: A single base separates this from a much larger clone, so it may be a read error. V is TRBV20-1 and J is TRBJ2-7; tentatively, D is TRBD1 or TRBD2 (5 bases each). The CDR3 sequence is 13 residues long. The germline gives CDR1 DFQATT, CDR2 SNEGSKA (reference sequence). V was clipped by 4 bases and J by 2 bases, with 12 bases between them. The CDR3 coding sequence is TGCAGTGCTAACCCGGGACGGACCTACGAGCAGTACTTC. Its protein is CSANPGRTYEQYF.

This clonotype appeared many times. The J gene is TRBJ2-1, the V gene TRBV2; 11 nucleotides match TRBD2. The CDR3 consists of 16 residues. Germline V gene sequence: CDR1 SNHLY, CDR2 FYNNEI. J was trimmed by 5 bases and V by 7 bases; bases with no gene match: 10. CDR3 region: CASKRYTGLADNEQFF. The CDR3 nucleotides are TGTGCCAGCAAACGATACACGGGACTAGCGGACAATGAGCAGTTCTTC.

This clonotype showed up many times. The chain carries TRBV21-1 and TRBJ1-5. TRBV21-1 is flagged as a pseudogene. The CDR3 has 15 amino acids. CDR3 amino acids: CASSKALNSNQPQHF. CDR3 DNA: TGTGCCAGCAGCAAAGCCCTGAATAGCAATCAGCCCCAGCATTTT.

The rearrangement joins TRBV24-1 to TRBJ2-1; TRBD1 matches 7 bases. This CDR3 has 14 amino acids. Germline values: CDR1 KGHDR, CDR2 SFDVKD. The V and J ends lost 5 bases and 8 bases, in that order; junction bases with no gene match: 8. DNA for the CDR3: TGTGCCACCAGTGCCGGGACAGTCTTCCATGAGCAGTTCTTC. Translated, it gives CATSAGTVFHEQFF.

This clonotype was observed at least ten times. The rearrangement links TRBV18 to TRBJ2-1; 15 nucleotides agree with TRBD2. The CDR3 totals 16 residues. Trimming cost V 2 bases and J 7 bases; bases outside gene matches: 3. Germline V CDR1 and CDR2: KGHSH, LQKENI. CDR3 sequence: CASSPSGTSGRNEQFF. The CDR3 DNA follows: TGTGCCAGCTCACCATCCGGGACTAGCGGGAGGAATGAGCAGTTCTTC.

A note on this clonotype: A much larger clone sits a single nucleotide away, making a read error possible. The gene calls are TRBV5-1 and TRBJ2-3, with 8 positions matching TRBD1. There are 16 residues in the CDR3. Per germline, CDR1 SGHRS and CDR2 YFSETQ. The CDR3 DNA is TGCGCCAACAGCCCGGACAGGGTTTCTGGCACAGATACGCAGTATTTT. Protein sequence: CANSPDRVSGTDTQYF.

In this sample, this clonotype turned up many times. The V and J genes are TRBV3-1 and TRBJ2-7, with D maybe TRBD2 (6 bases). The germline V gene has CDR1 LGHDT and CDR2 YNNKEL (reference sequence). This CDR3 spans 15 amino acids. Deletions cut 0 bases from V and 9 bases from J, with 18 bases between. In nucleotides, the CDR3 is TGTGCCAGCAGCCAAGACCAGAAGACTACGCGGGGGCAGTACTTC. Amino acids: CASSQDQKTTRGQYF.

V is TRBV11-3 and J is TRBJ2-1; 15 bases line up with TRBD2. V shed 6 bases and J 9 bases; nucleotides not matched to a gene: 6. There are 15 residues in the CDR3. From germline, CDR1 is SGHNT and CDR2 YENEEA. DNA for the CDR3: TGTGCCAGCAGGCGGGGACTAGCGGGAGGCGGTGAGCAGTTCTTC. Encoded protein: CASRRGLAGGGEQFF.

This clonotype was seen ten or more times. The chain employs TRBV20-1 and TRBJ2-1; 7 bases map to TRBD1. The ends lost 5 bases at V and 1 base at J; junction bases unmatched: 2. The CDR3 length is 13 residues. The germline gives CDR1 DFQATT, CDR2 SNEGSKA (reference sequence). The CDR3 spells CSARQGSYNEQFF. DNA for the CDR3: TGCAGTGCTCGACAGGGTTCCTACAATGAGCAGTTCTTC.

On this clonotype itself: A much larger clonotype is one base distant, so this may be a read error. The V gene is TRBV2, the J gene TRBJ2-2, with unresolved D. CDR3 length: 12 residues. Between the trimmed V and J ends, which lost 6 bases and 4 bases, there was a span of 6 bases. Germline CDR1 reads SNHLY; CDR2 reads FYNNEI. The CDR3 region has the DNA TGTGCCAGCAGAGCCTTCACCGGGGAGCTGTTTTTT. Amino acids: CASRAFTGELFF.

This clonotype has at least ten counts. The gene calls are TRBV20-1 and TRBJ1-6; D is possibly TRBD1 (6 bases). CDR1 and CDR2 (germline): DFQATT, SNEGSKA (reference sequence). This CDR3 has 13 residues. CDR3 nucleotides: TGCAGCCCGAGCGGGGGCGCGGGTTCACCCCTCCACTTT. Encoded protein: CSPSGGAGSPLHF.

Many counts were recorded for this clonotype. The V gene is TRBV11-2, the J gene TRBJ2-7; 10 bases fit TRBD1. The CDR3 has 14 residues. Germline-derived CDR1 and CDR2 are SGHAT and FQNNGV. The ends lost 5 bases at V and 5 bases at J; junction bases unmatched: 6. The DNA for the CDR3 is TGTGCCAGCAGCGCCAGACAGGGGGCAAACGAGCAGTACTTC. Translated, it gives CASSARQGANEQYF.

This clonotype was seen a handful of times. Possible read error: a much larger clone is one base away. This rearrangement joins TRBV12-3 or TRBV12-4 to TRBJ1-2; D unclear. The CDR3 runs to 14 residues. The CDR3 loop is CASSVLRLEYGDTF. CDR3 sequence (DNA): TGTGCCAGCTCGGTTTTAAGGCTCGAGTATGGCGACACCTTC.

This clonotype came up many times. The CDR3 DNA reads as TGCAGTGCTAGAGTATTGGGACAGGGTCTCTACGAGCAGTACTTC. Amino acid sequence: CSARVLGQGLYEQYF. The chain couples TRBV20-1 to TRBJ2-7; 9 nucleotides agree with TRBD1. V dropped 1 base and J dropped 3; count of bases not matched to a gene: 7. The CDR3 spans 15 residues. The germline gives CDR1 DFQATT, CDR2 SNEGSKA (reference sequence).

This clonotype was seen repeatedly, ten times or more. The V gene is TRBV5-6, the J gene TRBJ2-3; D possibly matches TRBD1 or TRBD2 (5 bases each). The CDR3 contains 16 residues. From germline, CDR1 is SGHDT and CDR2 YYEEEE. V lost 0 bases to trimming and J lost 5 bases, with 16 bases between them. The CDR3 sequence is CASSLVEWDDGDTQYF. In DNA form, the CDR3 reads TGTGCCAGCAGCTTGGTGGAATGGGACGACGGAGATACGCAGTATTTT.

In regard to this clonotype: The junction differs from germline at one of its ends, possibly a read error. The chain carries TRBV3-1 and TRBJ2-7, with unresolved D. The germline V gene encodes CDR1 LGHDT and CDR2 YNNKEL (reference sequence). This CDR3 has 12 amino acids. The CDR3 DNA follows: TGTGCCTGCAGCCAGGTATCCTACGAGCAGTACTTC. Its translation: CACSQVSYEQYF.

This clonotype was counted at least ten times. The chain is built from TRBV7-9 and TRBJ2-1, with TRBD1 as a possible D gene (7 bases). V lost 11 bases and J 0 bases, leaving 17 bases between the germline ends. The CDR3 sequence is 15 residues long. Looked up from germline, CDR1 is SEHNR and CDR2 is FQNEAQ (reference sequence). In DNA, the CDR3 is TGTGCCGGACAGATCAGGGGGGTCTCCTACAATGAGCAGTTCTTC. Amino acids: CAGQIRGVSYNEQFF. The whole variable domain, filled in from reference TRBV7-9 and TRBJ2-1, reads DTGVSQNPRHKITKRGQNVTFRCDPISEHNRLYWYRQTLGQGPEFLTYFQNEAQLEKSRLLSDRFSAERPKGSFSTLEIQRTEQGDSAMYLCAGQIRGVSYNEQFFGPGTRLTVL.

A few counts support this clonotype. V is TRBV18 and J is TRBJ1-2; TRBD1 matches at 12 bases. This CDR3 is 16 amino acids long. Germline CDR1 reads KGHSH; CDR2 reads LQKENI. After removal of 8 bases from V and 0 bases from J, the junction contained 7 bases not matched to a gene. The CDR3 DNA reads TGTGCCAGCCGGGGACAGGGGGCTCTCGCTAACTATGGCTACACCTTC. Its translation: CASRGQGALANYGYTF.